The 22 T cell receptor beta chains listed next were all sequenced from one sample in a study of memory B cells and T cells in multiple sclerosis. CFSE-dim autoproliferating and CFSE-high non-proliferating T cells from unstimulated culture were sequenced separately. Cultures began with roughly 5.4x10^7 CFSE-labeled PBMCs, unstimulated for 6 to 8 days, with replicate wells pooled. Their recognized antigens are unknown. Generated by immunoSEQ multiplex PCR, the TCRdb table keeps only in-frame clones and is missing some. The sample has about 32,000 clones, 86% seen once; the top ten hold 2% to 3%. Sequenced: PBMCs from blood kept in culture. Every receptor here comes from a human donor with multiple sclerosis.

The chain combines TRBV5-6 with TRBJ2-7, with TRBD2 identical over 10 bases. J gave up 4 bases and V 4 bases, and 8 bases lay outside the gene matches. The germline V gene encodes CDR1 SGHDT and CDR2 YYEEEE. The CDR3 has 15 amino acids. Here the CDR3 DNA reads TGTGCCAGCAGCCCCCCCAGCGGGGGGGCGTACGAGCAGTACTTC. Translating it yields CASSPPSGGAYEQYF.

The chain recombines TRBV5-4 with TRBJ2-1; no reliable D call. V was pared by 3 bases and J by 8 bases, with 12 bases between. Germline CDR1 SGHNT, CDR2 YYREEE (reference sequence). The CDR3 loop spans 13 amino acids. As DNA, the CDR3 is TGTGCCAGCAGCTCTTTGGGTAGGGATGAGCAGTTCTTC. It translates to CASSSLGRDEQFF.

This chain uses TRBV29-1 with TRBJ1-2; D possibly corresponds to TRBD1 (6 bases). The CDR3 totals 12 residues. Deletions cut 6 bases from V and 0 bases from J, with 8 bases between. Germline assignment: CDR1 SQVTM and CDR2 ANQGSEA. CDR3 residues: CSVRTANYGYTF. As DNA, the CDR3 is TGCAGCGTCCGGACAGCTAACTATGGCTACACCTTC.

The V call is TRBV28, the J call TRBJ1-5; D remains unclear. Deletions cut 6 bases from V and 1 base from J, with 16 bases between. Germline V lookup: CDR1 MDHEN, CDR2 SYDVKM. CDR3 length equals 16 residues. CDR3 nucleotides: TGTGCCAGCAGACCTCGAGGTAGGGAGAGCAATCAGCCCCAGCATTTT. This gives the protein CASRPRGRESNQPQHF. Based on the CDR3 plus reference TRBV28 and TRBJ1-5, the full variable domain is DVKVTQSSRYLVKRTGEKVFLECVQDMDHENMFWYRQDPGLGLRLIYFSYDVKMKEKGDIPEGYSVSREKKERFSLILESASTNQTSMYLCASRPRGRESNQPQHFGDGTRLSIL.

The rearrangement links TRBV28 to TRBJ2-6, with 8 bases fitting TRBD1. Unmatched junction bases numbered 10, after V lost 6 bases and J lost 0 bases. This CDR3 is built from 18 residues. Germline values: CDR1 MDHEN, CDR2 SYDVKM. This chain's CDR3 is CASRPDRGSPSGANVLTF. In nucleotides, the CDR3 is TGTGCCAGCAGGCCCGACAGGGGCTCGCCCTCTGGGGCCAACGTCCTGACTTTC.

The CDR3 loop reads CASSRQTSAETQYF. Written as DNA, the CDR3 is TGTGCCAGCAGCCGCCAAACTAGCGCGGAGACCCAGTACTTC. This rearrangement joins TRBV9 to TRBJ2-5, with 7 bases that match TRBD2. V was pared by 4 bases and J by 5 bases, with 8 bases of the junction left unmatched. There are 14 residues in the CDR3. CDR1 and CDR2 from the germline V gene are SGDLS and YYNGEE.

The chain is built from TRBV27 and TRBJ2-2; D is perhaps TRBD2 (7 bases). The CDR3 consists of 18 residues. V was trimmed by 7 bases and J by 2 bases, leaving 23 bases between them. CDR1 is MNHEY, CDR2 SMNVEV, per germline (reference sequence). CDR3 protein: CASIPRGGRSPNTGELFF. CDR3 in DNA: TGTGCCAGCATCCCAAGGGGGGGCCGGTCGCCCAACACCGGGGAGCTGTTTTTT.

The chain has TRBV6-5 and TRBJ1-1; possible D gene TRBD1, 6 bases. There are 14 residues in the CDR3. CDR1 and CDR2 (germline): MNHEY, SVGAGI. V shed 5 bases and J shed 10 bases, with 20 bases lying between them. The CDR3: CASSQMTGSQVAFF. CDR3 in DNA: TGTGCCAGCAGTCAAATGACAGGAAGCCAAGTAGCTTTCTTT.

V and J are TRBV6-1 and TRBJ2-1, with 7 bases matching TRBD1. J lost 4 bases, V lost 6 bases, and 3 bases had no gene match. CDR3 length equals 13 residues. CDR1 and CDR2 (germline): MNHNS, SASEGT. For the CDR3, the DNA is TGTGCCAGCAGGAACAGGGGATACAATGAGCAGTTCTTC. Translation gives CASRNRGYNEQFF.

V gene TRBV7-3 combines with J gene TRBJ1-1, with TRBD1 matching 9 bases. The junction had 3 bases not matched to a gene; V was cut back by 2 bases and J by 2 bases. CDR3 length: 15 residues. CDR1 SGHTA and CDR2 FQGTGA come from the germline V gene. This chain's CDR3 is CASSLGTGRNTEAFF. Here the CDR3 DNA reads TGTGCCAGCAGCTTAGGGACAGGGAGAAACACTGAAGCTTTCTTT.

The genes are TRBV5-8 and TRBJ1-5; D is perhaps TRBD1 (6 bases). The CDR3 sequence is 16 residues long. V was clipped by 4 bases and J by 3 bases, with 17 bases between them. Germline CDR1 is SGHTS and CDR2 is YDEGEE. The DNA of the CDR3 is TGTGCCAGCAGCCCCTTAGGGGGGGAGTCCAATCAGCCCCAGCATTTT. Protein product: CASSPLGGESNQPQHF.

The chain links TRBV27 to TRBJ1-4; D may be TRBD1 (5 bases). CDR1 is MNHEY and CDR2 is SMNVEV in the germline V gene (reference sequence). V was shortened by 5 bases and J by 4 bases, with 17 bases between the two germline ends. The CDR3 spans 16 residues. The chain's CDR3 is CASSGGRGYINEKLFF. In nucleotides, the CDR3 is TGTGCCAGCAGTGGGGGTCGGGGATACATTAATGAAAAACTGTTTTTT.

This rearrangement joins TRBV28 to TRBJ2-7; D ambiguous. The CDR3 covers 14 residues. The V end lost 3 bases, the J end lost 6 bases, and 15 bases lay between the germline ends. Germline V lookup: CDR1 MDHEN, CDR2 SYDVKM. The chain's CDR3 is CASSFNRIIAEQYF. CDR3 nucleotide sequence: TGTGCCAGCAGTTTTAATAGAATTATAGCCGAGCAGTACTTC.

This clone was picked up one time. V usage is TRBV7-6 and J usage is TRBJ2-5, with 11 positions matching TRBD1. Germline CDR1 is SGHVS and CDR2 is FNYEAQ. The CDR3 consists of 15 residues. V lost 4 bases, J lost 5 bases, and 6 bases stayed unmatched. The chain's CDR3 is CASSSWTGGAETQYF. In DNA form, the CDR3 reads TGTGCCAGCAGCTCGTGGACAGGGGGCGCGGAGACCCAGTACTTC.

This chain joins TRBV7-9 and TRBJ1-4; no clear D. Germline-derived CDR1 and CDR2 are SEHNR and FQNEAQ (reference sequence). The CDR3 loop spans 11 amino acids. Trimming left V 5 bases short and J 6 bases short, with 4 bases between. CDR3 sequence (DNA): TGTGCCAGCAGCCCTTATGAAAAACTGTTTTTT. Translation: CASSPYEKLFF. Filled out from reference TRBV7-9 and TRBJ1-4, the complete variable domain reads DTGVSQNPRHKITKRGQNVTFRCDPISEHNRLYWYRQTLGQGPEFLTYFQNEAQLEKSRLLSDRFSAERPKGSFSTLEIQRTEQGDSAMYLCASSPYEKLFFGSGTQLSVL.

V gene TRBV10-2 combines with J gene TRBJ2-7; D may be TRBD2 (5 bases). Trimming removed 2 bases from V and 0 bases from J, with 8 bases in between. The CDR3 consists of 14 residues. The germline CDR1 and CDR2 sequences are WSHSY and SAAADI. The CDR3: CASSEGGSSYEQYF. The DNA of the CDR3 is TGCGCCAGCAGTGAGGGAGGCAGCTCCTACGAGCAGTACTTC.

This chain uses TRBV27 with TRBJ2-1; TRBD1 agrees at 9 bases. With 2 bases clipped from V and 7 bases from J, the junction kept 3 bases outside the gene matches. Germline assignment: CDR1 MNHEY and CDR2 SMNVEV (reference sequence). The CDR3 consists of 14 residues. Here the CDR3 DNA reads TGTGCCAGCAGTTTAGCAGGACAGGGGAATGAGCAGTTCTTC. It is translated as CASSLAGQGNEQFF.

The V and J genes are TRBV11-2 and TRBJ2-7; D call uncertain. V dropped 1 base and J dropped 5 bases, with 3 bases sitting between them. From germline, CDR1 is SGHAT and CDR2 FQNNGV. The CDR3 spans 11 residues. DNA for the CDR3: TGTGCCAGCAGCTTAGGAGACGAGCAGTACTTC. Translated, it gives CASSLGDEQYF.

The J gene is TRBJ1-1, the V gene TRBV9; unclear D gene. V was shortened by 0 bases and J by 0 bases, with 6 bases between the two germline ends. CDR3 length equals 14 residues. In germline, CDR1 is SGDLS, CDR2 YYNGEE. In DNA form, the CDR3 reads TGTGCCAGCAGCGTAGACCTCGTGAACACTGAAGCTTTCTTT. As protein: CASSVDLVNTEAFF.

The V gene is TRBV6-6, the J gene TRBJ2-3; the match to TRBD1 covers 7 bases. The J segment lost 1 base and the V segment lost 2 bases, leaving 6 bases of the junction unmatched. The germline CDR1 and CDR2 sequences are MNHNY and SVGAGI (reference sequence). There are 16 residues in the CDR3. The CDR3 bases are TGTGCCAGCAGTTACGTGACAGGGTCTGGCACAGATACGCAGTATTTT. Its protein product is CASSYVTGSGTDTQYF.

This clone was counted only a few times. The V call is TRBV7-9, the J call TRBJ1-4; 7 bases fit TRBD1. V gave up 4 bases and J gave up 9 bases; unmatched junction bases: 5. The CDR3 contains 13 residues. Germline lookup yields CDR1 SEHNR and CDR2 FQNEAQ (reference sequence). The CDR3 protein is CASSSGQVQKLFF. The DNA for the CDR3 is TGTGCCAGCAGCTCAGGACAGGTTCAAAAACTGTTTTTT.

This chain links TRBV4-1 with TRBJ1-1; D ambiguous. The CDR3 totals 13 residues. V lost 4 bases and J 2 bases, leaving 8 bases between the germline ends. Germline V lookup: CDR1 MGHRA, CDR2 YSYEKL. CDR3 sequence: CASSRESNTEAFF. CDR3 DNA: TGCGCCAGCAGCCGAGAGTCTAACACTGAAGCTTTCTTT.